This T cell receptor beta chain is from a study of T cell responses to AZD1222 COVID-19 vaccine. Study results and limitations: Clonal diversity was possibly underestimated, and white British individuals and females predominated among donors. The study found Spike-specific TCR breadth and depth rose after two AZD1222 doses. After the peak T cell response, and only then, were repertoires sampled. Reportedly, nearly half of unique spike TCRs recognized epitopes outside B.1.351/B.1.1.7 mutations.

Some clones are missing from TCRdb's copy, which holds only in-frame ones; the method was immunoSEQ multiplex PCR. The table records approximately 130,000 clones, approximately 93% of them present only once. This CDR3 region has 17 residues. Germline assignment: CDR1 LNHNV and CDR2 YYDKDF (reference sequence). V gave up 3 bases and J gave up 1 base, with 18 bases separating them. On this clone itself: Its target is unknown.

The sequencing here drew on peripheral blood, taken on day 0 of AZD1222 vaccination. The chain recombines TRBV15 with TRBJ1-1, with D perhaps matching TRBD1 (5 bases). This clonotype originated in an adult in good health. The DNA for the CDR3 is TGTGCCACCAGCAGTAATGTTTTCGGACAAGCGAACACTGAAGCTTTCTTT. It encodes CATSSNVFGQANTEAFF.